This T cell receptor beta chain was observed in a study of T-cell reconstitution after alpha-beta-depleted transplantation in children. This clonotype was seen a handful of times. Its target is unknown. Preparation of the TCRbeta library was carried out with unique molecular identifiers. TCRdb recomputed calls from the PCR reads with MiXCR, one row per CDR3 protein. The profile shows around 700,000 distinct CDR3 sequences, roughly 13% of them singletons. Points from the study as a whole: Expanded graft clones numbering several hundred reportedly gave rise to alpha-beta T cells about two months after transplant. High day-60 TCRbeta diversity in some patients came from surviving recipient T cells and thymic progenitors.

The germline gives CDR1 SGHAT, CDR2 FQNNGV. The CDR3 contains 15 residues. J was trimmed by 6 bases and V by 8 bases; bases with no gene match: 8. The sequenced sample was PBMCs, obtained before TCRalphabeta/CD19-depleted stem cell transplant. The V and J genes are TRBV11-2 and TRBJ2-3, with 13 bases identical to TRBD2. The receptor's source is a girl aged 2 to 10 with congenital amegakaryocytic thrombocytopenia, due to receive a stem cell transplant. The CDR3 is CASSWTSGSADTQYF. The CDR3 DNA follows: TGTGCCAGCTCTTGGACTAGCGGGAGTGCGGATACGCAGTATTTT.